The TCR beta chain under discussion was sequenced for a study of T cells after yellow fever vaccination. CDR1 and CDR2 from the germline V gene are SGHVS and FQNEAQ. The CDR3 is 21 amino acids. The ends were cut back, 1 base at V and 2 bases at J, with 24 bases in the middle. Findings and limits, study-wide: Most clones from primary vaccination were detected again post-booster (around 96% CD4, roughly 91% CD8). Repertoires obtained by FACS sorting could include abundant clonotypes that entered as contaminants from the bulk population. Although most clonotypes did not, a small share appeared in both CD4 and CD8 compartments.

A single record per CDR3 protein comes from TCRdb applying MiXCR to the 5' RACE reads. The sample consists of some 350,000 distinct CDR3 sequences, 4% of them appearing once. This clonotype occurred many times. Its antigen is still unknown. This material consisted of PBMCs, taken 5 days after the yellow fever booster vaccination. V and J are TRBV7-8 and TRBJ1-6, with TRBD1 as a possible D gene (5 bases). The clonotype comes from a young man who received the YFV17D yellow fever vaccine. CDR3 in amino acids: CASSLGSGVWIGGTYNSPLHF. CDR3 bases: TGTGCCAGCAGCTTAGGGTCGGGGGTTTGGATCGGGGGAACCTATAATTCACCCCTCCACTTT. Together with reference TRBV7-8 and TRBJ1-6, the CDR3 gives the full variable domain: GAGVSQSPRYKVAKRGQDVALRCDPISGHVSLFWYQQALGQGPEFLTYFQNEAQLDKSGLPSDRFFAERPEGSVSTLKIQRTQQEDSAVYLCASSLGSGVWIGGTYNSPLHFGNGTRLTVT.